Only a few counts were recorded for the clone carrying this T cell receptor (beta chain). Germline trimming cut 6 bases from V and 3 bases from J; bases unmatched to any gene: 7. The CDR3 is 15 residues long. CDR1 and CDR2 from the germline V gene are LNHDA and SQIVND (reference sequence). The method was immunoSEQ multiplex PCR; TCRdb's version includes in-frame clones alone and lacks a portion of them. The sample includes around 450,000 clones, approximately 90% of them seen just once. The data were obtained in a study of Ad26.COV2.S vaccination and SARS-CoV-2 variants. Treatment described: around 19 received Ad26.COV2.S at low or high dose, single or two shots; five or six received placebo; per-sample allocation not given. Specimen acquisition occurred on day 63 following the initial vaccine or placebo injection.

This TCR was sampled from a person between 18 and 65 years old who received the Ad26.COV2.S COVID-19 vaccine or a placebo. The sequenced sample was peripheral blood, obtained in a trial of Ad26.COV2.S vaccine versus placebo. V gene TRBV19 combines with J gene TRBJ2-2; TRBD2 aligns across 7 bases. The chain's CDR3 is CASSSGGGDTGELFF. In DNA, the CDR3 is TGTGCCAGTAGCTCGGGGGGAGGGGACACCGGGGAGCTGTTTTTT.